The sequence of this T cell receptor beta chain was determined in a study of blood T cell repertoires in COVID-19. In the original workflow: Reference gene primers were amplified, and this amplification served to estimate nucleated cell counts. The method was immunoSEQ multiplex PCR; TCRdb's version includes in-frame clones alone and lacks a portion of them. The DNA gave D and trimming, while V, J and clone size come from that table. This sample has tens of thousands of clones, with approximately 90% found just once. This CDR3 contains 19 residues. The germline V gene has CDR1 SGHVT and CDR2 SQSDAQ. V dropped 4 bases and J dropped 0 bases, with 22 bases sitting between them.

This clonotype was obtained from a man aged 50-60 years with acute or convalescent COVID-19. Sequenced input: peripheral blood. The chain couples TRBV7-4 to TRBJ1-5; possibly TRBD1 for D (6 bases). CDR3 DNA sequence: TGTGCCAGCAGCTCAATGCCCCGCGGGGGCCATTATAGCAATCAGCCCCAGCATTTT. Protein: CASSSMPRGGHYSNQPQHF.